Listed below are T cell receptor beta chains from one sample, sequenced in a study of blood T cells in healthy people across ages. TCRdb called the 5' RACE reads again in MiXCR, with one record for every CDR3 protein. The sample contains about 640,000 distinct CDR3 sequences, roughly 50% of which appear only once. The sample taken for sequencing was blood. The receptors stem from a man aged 55 to 70 in good health. Both conserved end residues are part of each CDR3.

v_call cdr3_aa
TRBV21-1 CASRPAGTDTYEQYF
TRBV10-3 CAISEFGGSNTGELFF
TRBV7-9 CASSPVRAIGYTF
TRBV7-2 CASSSSGLYEQYF
TRBV4-2 CASSQDYGGGYNEQFF
TRBV21-1 CASIIQGSNEQYF
TRBV28 CATEQGPYNEQFF
TRBV2 CASRIEGGTEAFF
TRBV12-3/TRBV12-4 CASSFGVGADTEYF
TRBV10-3 CAISEQRGTSGGESSYEQYF
TRBV4-2 CASSLHAGYGANVLTF
TRBV18 CASSPQDQVLETQYF
TRBV2 CASRLEGQGTYGYTF
TRBV3-1 CASSQGAGMPETQYF
TRBV29-1 CSVAGRTNTGELFF
TRBV20-1 CSARKAPGTGGSYEQYF
TRBV5-1 CASSQNPTASGGETQYF
TRBV9 CASSDGTGGARGTEAFF
TRBV5-4 CASSLWQGGYRETQYF
TRBV6-1 CASRRSGQVNEQFF
TRBV11-2 CASSTRGQVGTEAFF
TRBV9 CASSVSADRRGPKNIQYF
TRBV27 CASSPQGRGETQYF
TRBV4-1 CASSQRGIRQGSSSPLHF
TRBV20-1 CSARDLRSYGYTF
TRBV20-1 CSAMTGEGFGNQPQHF
TRBV4-2 CASSQGGNLGNEQYF
TRBV6-1 CASSESLGLTGVYTF
TRBV29-1 CSHPSSGGQETQYF
TRBV29-1 CSGETGLDTEAFF
TRBV4-1 CASSQVNAGRDSPLHF
TRBV3-1 CASTLRRTGPQETQYF
TRBV7-9 CASSPGTGATGELFF